This is a list of T cell receptor beta chains from one sample in a study of T cells in Graves' hyperthyroidism and ophthalmopathy. TCRdb reanalysed the multiplex PCR reads using MiXCR and keeps one entry per CDR3 protein. The sample consists of over 400,000 distinct CDR3 sequences, about 20% of them appearing once. Source material: blood. The receptors were sampled from a woman in her seventies with Graves' ophthalmopathy. The CDR3 runs from the conserved cysteine through the conserved F or W. Each record gives: J gene, D gene, V gene, clone size, CDR3 DNA, CDR3 protein. D genes are given only for firm matches. Only some rows state a clone size, as once, few, many or a class for expanded clones.

>TRBJ2-5|-|TRBV5-8|-
TGTGCCAGCAGCGCCCGGGGTTCTAAATTAGCCCAGTACTTC
CASSARGSKLAQYF
>TRBJ1-4|-|TRBV15|-
TGTGCCACCGGAGGGGTGACTAATGAAAAACTGTTTTTT
CATGGVTNEKLFF
>TRBJ2-3|-|TRBV2|many
TGTGCCAGCAGTGAAGTGTGGGATACGCAGTATTTT
CASSEVWDTQYF
>TRBJ2-1|TRBD1|TRBV11-2|many
TGTGCCAGCAGCACGGACAGGGGAGTTCTCGATGAGCAGTTCTTC
CASSTDRGVLDEQFF
>TRBJ2-4|-|TRBV7-2|many
TGTGCCAGCAGCTTAGGAGTTGCAGGGTTGGCCATTCAGTACTTC
CASSLGVAGLAIQYF
>TRBJ2-1|TRBD1|TRBV12-3/TRBV12-4|few
TGTGCCAGCAATGGACAGGGGGCGTTCAATGAGCAGTTCTTC
CASNGQGAFNEQFF
>TRBJ1-1|-|TRBV9|-
TGTGCCAGCAGCGTGAGCTGGGGGGCGGGTACTGAAGCTTTCTTT
CASSVSWGAGTEAFF
>TRBJ1-1|-|TRBV7-2|-
TGTGCCAGCACCCAAAGGGGTGGGGGCTCTGGGTTCTCTGAAGCTTTCTTT
CASTQRGGGSGFSEAFF
>TRBJ2-3|TRBD2|TRBV24-1|many
TGTGCCACCAGTGATTCTAGCGGGAGGAGGACAGATACGCAGTATTTT
CATSDSSGRRTDTQYF
>TRBJ2-7|TRBD2|TRBV28|once
TGTGCCAGCAGTTTAAGTGGGACTAGCGGTCTTGGGCAGTACTTC
CASSLSGTSGLGQYF
>TRBJ2-1|TRBD2|TRBV12-3/TRBV12-4|few
TGTGCCAGCAGTTTAGGCGGGAGAGGTCTCTACAATGAGCAGTTCTTC
CASSLGGRGLYNEQFF
>TRBJ2-1|TRBD2|TRBV20-1|few
TGCAGTGCTAGGTCGACTAGCGGTACCTACAATGAGCAGTTCTTC
CSARSTSGTYNEQFF
>TRBJ2-1|-|TRBV28|many
TGTGCCAGCAGTCCCATTGGGTCCTACAATGAGCAGTTCTTC
CASSPIGSYNEQFF
>TRBJ2-1|-|TRBV18|many
TGTGCCAGCTCACTGGACATGTACAATGAGCAGTTCTTC
CASSLDMYNEQFF
>TRBJ2-7|-|TRBV3-1|-
TGTGCCAGCAGCCAAGGGACTAACTCCTACGAGCAGTACTTC
CASSQGTNSYEQYF
>TRBJ2-7|TRBD1|TRBV6-2/TRBV6-3|-
TGTGCCAGCAGGCCAGGGGGCTTCGAGCAGTACTTC
CASRPGGFEQYF
>TRBJ2-7|TRBD1|TRBV20-1|few
TGCAGTGCTCTAGGACAGGATCTCTCCTACGAGCAGTACTTC
CSALGQDLSYEQYF
>TRBJ2-7|-|TRBV29-1|-
TGCAGCGTCTCTGACACGTCCTACGAGCAGTACTTC
CSVSDTSYEQYF
>TRBJ1-2|-|TRBV30|-
TGTGCCTGGAGTCCAGGGATCGACTATGGCTACACCTTC
CAWSPGIDYGYTF
>TRBJ1-1|-|TRBV11-1|many
TGTGCCAGCAGCTTGAACAGAGGGATCAGAAACACTGAAGCTTTCTTT
CASSLNRGIRNTEAFF
>TRBJ1-1|-|TRBV7-9|-
TGTGCCAGCTCCTATGGGGGACACACTGAAGCTTTCTTT
CASSYGGHTEAFF
>TRBJ2-7|TRBD1|TRBV12-3/TRBV12-4|few
TGTGCCAGCAGTTTACTAGGCAGGGGGCGCGGCGAGCAGTACTTC
CASSLLGRGRGEQYF
>TRBJ2-5|-|TRBV2|few
TGTGCCAGCAGTGAAGTTTTAGGGGCGGGTGAGACCCAGTACTTC
CASSEVLGAGETQYF